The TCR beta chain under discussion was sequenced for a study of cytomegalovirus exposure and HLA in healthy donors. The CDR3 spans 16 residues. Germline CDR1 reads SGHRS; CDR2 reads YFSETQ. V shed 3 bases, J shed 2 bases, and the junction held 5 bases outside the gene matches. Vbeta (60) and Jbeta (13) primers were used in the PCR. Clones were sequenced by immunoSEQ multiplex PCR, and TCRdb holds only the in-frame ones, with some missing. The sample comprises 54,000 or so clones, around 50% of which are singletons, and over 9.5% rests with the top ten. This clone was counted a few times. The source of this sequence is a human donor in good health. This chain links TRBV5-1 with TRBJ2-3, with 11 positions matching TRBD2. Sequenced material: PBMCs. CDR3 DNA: TGCGCCAGCAGCTCCGCACTAGCGGGGGTCACAGATACGCAGTATTTT. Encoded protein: CASSSALAGVTDTQYF.